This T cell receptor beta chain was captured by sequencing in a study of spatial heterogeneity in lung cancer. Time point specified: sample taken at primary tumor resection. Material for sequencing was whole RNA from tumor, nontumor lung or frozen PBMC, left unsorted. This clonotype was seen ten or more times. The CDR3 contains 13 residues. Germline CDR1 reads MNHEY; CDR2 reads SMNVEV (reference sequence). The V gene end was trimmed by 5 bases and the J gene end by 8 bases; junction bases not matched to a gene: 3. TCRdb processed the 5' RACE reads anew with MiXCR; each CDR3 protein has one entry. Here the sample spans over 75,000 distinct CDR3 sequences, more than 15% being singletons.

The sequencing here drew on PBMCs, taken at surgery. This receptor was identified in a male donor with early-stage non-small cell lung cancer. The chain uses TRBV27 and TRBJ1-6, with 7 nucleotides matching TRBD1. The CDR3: CASSGTDDSPLHF. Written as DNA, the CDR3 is TGTGCCAGCAGTGGGACAGATGATTCACCCCTCCACTTT.